This T cell receptor beta chain was captured by sequencing in a study of T cell repertoires and HLA-DP antigens. In the study overall: In vitro CD4+ alloreactivity was against HeLa-presented HLA-DP. One alloantigen had ten groove amino acid differences from self, the other one.

On this clone itself: Its target is not known.

Average purity of the negatively selected CD4+ T cells was 97.7%. Germline V gene data show CDR1 as SGHAT and CDR2 as FQNNGV. The CDR3 covers 15 residues. V was trimmed by 5 bases and J by 4 bases, leaving 15 bases between them. Findings and caveats of the study: Total CD4+ responders were stimulated by HeLa antigen-presenting cells.

Sequencing used immunoSEQ multiplex PCR; TCRdb keeps in-frame clones, though not all of them. The sample holds roughly 110,000 clones, more than 85% seen once. This clonotype originated in a woman aged 18 to 35 in good health and CMV-seronegative. The sample comprised CD4+ T cells from PBMCs. This chain uses TRBV11-2 with TRBJ2-1, with D tentatively TRBD2 (6 bases). CDR3 DNA sequence: TGTGCCAGCAGCCCCCGACTAGAGCGATACAATGAGCAGTTCTTC. Residues: CASSPRLERYNEQFF.